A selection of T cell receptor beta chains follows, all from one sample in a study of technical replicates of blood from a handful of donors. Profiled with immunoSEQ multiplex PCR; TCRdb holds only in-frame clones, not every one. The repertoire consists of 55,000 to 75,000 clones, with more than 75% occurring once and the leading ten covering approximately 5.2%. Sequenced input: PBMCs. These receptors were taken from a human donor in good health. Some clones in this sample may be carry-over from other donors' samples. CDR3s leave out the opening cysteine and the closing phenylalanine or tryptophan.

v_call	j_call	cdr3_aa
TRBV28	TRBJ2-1	ASSPPGQGNNEQF
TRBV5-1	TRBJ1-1	ASSLNRDDSAF
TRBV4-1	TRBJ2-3	ASSQGLGERYTDTQY
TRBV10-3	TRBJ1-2	AISEGQGEGGYT
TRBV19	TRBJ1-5	ASSLGHRNQPQH
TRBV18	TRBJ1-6	ASSPGQGPLSPLH
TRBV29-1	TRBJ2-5	SVDRGAQETQY
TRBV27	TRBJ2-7	ASSLITGYEQY
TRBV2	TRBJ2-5	ASSKSGATQY
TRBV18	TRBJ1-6	ASSPAENSPLH
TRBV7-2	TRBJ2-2	ASSLLGGNTGELF
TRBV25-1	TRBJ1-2	ASSAGLSGYT
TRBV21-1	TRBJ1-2	ASSKDKNYGYT
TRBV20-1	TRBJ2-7	SAREEHEQY
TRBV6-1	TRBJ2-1	ASREEGLAGYNEQF
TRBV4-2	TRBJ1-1	ASSQVAGNTEAF
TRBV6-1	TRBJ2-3	ASSEALAGGPDTQY
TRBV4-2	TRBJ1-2	ASSQGTGAFHLYGYT
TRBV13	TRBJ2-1	ASKGLGVEQF
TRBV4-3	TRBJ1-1	ASSQELTANTEAF
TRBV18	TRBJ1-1	ASSPTRTGGVTEAF
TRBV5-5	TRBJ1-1	ASSLAFAVPTEAF
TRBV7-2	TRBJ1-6	ASSLALGTGDPLH
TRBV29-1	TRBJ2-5	SVEDLGGRSKKTQY
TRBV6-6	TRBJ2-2	ASSYDGGAAGELF
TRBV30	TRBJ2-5	AWRDRLAEETQY
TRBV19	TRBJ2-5	ASRTSGAVETQY
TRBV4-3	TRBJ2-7	ASSQAKDRAYKQY
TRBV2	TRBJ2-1	ASRVLSRDEQF
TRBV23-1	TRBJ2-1	ASSQARLAVNNEQF
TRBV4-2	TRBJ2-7	ASSQDTLVSGGSYEQY
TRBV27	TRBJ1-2	ASSLADSLGGYT
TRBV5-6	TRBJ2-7	ASSPLGGVYEQY
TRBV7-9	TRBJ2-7	ASSFRTDIQYEQY
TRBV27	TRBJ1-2	ASSLRPGGRDGYT
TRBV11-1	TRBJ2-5	ASSLALQETQY
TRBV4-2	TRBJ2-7	ASSQDRTSGRGYEQY
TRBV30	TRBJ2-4	AWRLAGGPKNIQY
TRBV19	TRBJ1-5	ASSWEAGAQPQH
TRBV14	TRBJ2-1	ASSQAGSGLYNEQF
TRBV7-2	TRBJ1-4	ASSLGGQVNEKLF
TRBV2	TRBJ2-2	ASSGSGGAGELF
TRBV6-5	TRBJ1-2	ASSYWRQGAWGYT
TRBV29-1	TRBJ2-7	SAGKDAYEQY
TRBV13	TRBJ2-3	ASSSLAGGQDTQY
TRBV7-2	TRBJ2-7	ASSVGRGSSYEQY
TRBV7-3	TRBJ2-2	ASSRWGGRNGELF
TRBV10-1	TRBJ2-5	ASRVSSGSKETQY
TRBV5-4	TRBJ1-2	ASSPIGQNYGYT
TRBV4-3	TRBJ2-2	ASSPDQLIRAGELF
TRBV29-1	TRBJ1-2	SVGQGAGGYT
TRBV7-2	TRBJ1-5	ASSVQGGNQPQH
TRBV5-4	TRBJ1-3	ASRPGGGNTIY
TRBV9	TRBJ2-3	ASSVAGTGGGTQY
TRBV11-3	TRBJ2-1	ASSPRGISNNEQF
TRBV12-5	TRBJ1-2	ASGLVLEHSRPNYGYT
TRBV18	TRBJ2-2	ASSQKGLTNTGELF
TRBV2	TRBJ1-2	ASSEGGLNYGYT
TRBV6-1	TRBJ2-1	ASSEVGGSYNEQF